This note documents a single T cell receptor beta chain sequence. Its antigen is currently unknown. This sample was included in a study of T cell responses to AZD1222 COVID-19 vaccine. Study-level findings and limits: The study reported that nearly half of spike-specific TCRs target unmutated variant regions. Vaccine-related CD4 TCRs covered spike, predominating at 160-218 and 743-854. Baseline serology detected seropositivity in only a handful of AZD1222 recipients.

Trimming cost V 0 bases and J 7 bases, with 10 bases left between them. Germline CDR1 reads LGHNA; CDR2 reads YNFKEQ. This CDR3 spans 14 amino acids. Here immunoSEQ multiplex PCR was the method, and the copy in TCRdb shows in-frame clones only, minus some. The repertoire holds around 170,000 clones, approximately 91% seen once, with more than 0.75% in the top ten. The receptor's source is an adult in good health. The chain carries TRBV4-2 and TRBJ2-1, with D hard to call. The sequencing used peripheral blood, collected on day 0 of AZD1222 vaccination. CDR3 in DNA: TGTGCCAGCAGCCAAGATAACCTAGTTAATGAGCAGTTCTTC. As protein: CASSQDNLVNEQFF.